This T cell receptor (beta chain) was sequenced during a study of blood T cell repertoires in COVID-19. Study information: Spain, Italy and the United States supplied samples that represented acute and convalescent COVID-19. In each case, the material was cDNA or gDNA derived from T cells, B-cell-depleted T cells, or PBMCs.

Germline V lookup: CDR1 ENHRY, CDR2 SYGVKD. After removal of 0 bases from V and 0 bases from J, the junction contained 6 bases not matched to a gene. The CDR3 runs to 18 residues. This clone was picked up one time. In the original analysis: Amplified reference gene primers provided the basis for estimating nucleated cell counts. Libraries were prepared by immunoSEQ multiplex PCR; TCRdb keeps only in-frame clonotypes and omits some of them. V and J calls and clone size are those listed in that table; D and trimming were worked out from the DNA. The profile covers 150,000 to 200,000 clones, with less than 85% appearing a single time and over 3% taken by the ten largest.

The sample was peripheral blood. This receptor was obtained from a human donor with acute or convalescent COVID-19. The donor label of this sample is uncertain. J is TRBJ2-1 and V is TRBV10-3; 9 positions match TRBD2. The CDR3, as DNA: TGTGCCATCAGTGAGTCCCACGCGGGGGGGGCCTCCTACAATGAGCAGTTCTTC. This codes for CAISESHAGGASYNEQFF.